This T cell receptor (beta chain) originates from a study of PD-1 blockade in classical Hodgkin lymphoma. Note on this clone: Its antigen remains unknown.

Overall study findings and caveats: When set against healthy donors, newly diagnosed patients were reported to show lower baseline TCR diversity.

Autologous stem cell transplantation was followed by relapse in every patient, and brentuximab vedotin exposure varied. The patients, who had relapsed/refractory classical Hodgkin lymphoma, achieved best responses of complete response, partial response or progressive disease. The method was immunoSEQ multiplex PCR; TCRdb's version includes in-frame clones alone and lacks a portion of them. The sample holds about 58,000 clones, around 93% seen once. The specimen comprised peripheral blood mononuclear cells (PBMCs), sampled before the second cycle of nivolumab. This receptor was identified in a human donor with classical Hodgkin lymphoma.

The chain's CDR3 is CASSQDPQLSYEQYF. As DNA, the CDR3 is TGCGCCAGCAGCCAAGATCCACAGTTAAGCTACGAGCAGTACTTC. The rearrangement uses TRBV4-1 and TRBJ2-7; D is uncertain. CDR3 length equals 15 residues. In germline, CDR1 is MGHRA, CDR2 YSYEKL. V was trimmed by 0 bases and J by 3 bases, leaving 12 bases between them.